Each of the 9 T cell receptor beta chains below was sequenced from the same sample in a study of regulatory T cells in long-lasting Graves disease (dated by TCRdb to about 2021). This sample's time point label indicates: persistent/refractory GD, antithyroid drugs over 5 years with positive TRAb. RNA was extracted from PBMCs in TRIzol for both TCR sequencing and RNA sequencing. The library was made by multiplex PCR. Instrument used: Illumina HiSeq 4000. TCR beta libraries were built with iRepertoire HTBI primers and Arm-PCR amplification of CDR3 regions. TCRdb cleaned the public reads at Q25 with fastp, built clones with MiXCR and kept in-frame beta chains. Every CDR3 protein is listed once, alongside the most common genes and DNA of its rows. The sample table shows a few hundred thousand distinct CDR3 sequences, and about 22% are seen once. The top ten hold roughly 7.7% of the sample. Sequenced material: peripheral blood mononuclear cells (PBMCs), taken when the disease was refractory, from a patient treated with antithyroid drugs. Receptor source: a female donor with Graves disease.

This clonotype occurred many times. The chain has TRBV6-5 and TRBJ2-5; 12 nucleotides match TRBD1. The germline CDR1 and CDR2 sequences are MNHEY and SVGAGI. Losses at the gene ends were 0 bases for V and 5 bases for J; bases not matched to a gene: 7. This CDR3 spans 17 amino acids. CDR3 bases: TGTGCCAGCAGTTACTCGGGGACAGGGGGCGCCGGGGAGACCCAGTACTTC. This encodes CASSYSGTGGAGETQYF.

The gene calls are TRBV7-6 and TRBJ2-5; 13 bases agree with TRBD2. The trim removed 4 bases at V and 5 bases at J, leaving 16 bases unmatched. The CDR3 has 19 amino acids. Looked up from germline, CDR1 is SGHVS and CDR2 is FNYEAQ. CDR3 coding DNA: TGTGCCAGCAGCTCGGGAAGGACTAGCGGGAGCCCCGAGATGGAGACCCAGTACTTC. It encodes CASSSGRTSGSPEMETQYF.

In DNA form, the CDR3 reads TGTGCCAGCAGCGTAGGGGGGTCTGAAGCTTTCTTT. Its translation: CASSVGGSEAFF. This rearrangement joins TRBV9 to TRBJ1-1, with D possibly TRBD1 on 5 matching bases. V was shortened by 0 bases and J by 6 bases, with 6 bases between the two germline ends. Germline-derived CDR1 and CDR2 are SGDLS and YYNGEE. This CDR3 comprises 12 residues.

On this clonotype itself: A far larger clone lies a single base away; this is likely a read error. J is TRBJ2-7 and V is TRBV7-9; 7 bases map to TRBD1. The CDR3 runs to 14 residues. The V segment lost 5 bases and the J segment 0 bases; nucleotides outside the gene matches: 4. In germline, CDR1 is SEHNR, CDR2 FQNEAQ (reference sequence). CDR3 in amino acids: CASSARDSSYEQYF. The CDR3 coding sequence is TGTGCCAGCAGCGCCCGGGACAGCTCCTACGAGCAGTACTTC.

This clonotype was counted many times. The chain links TRBV7-2 to TRBJ1-2; D call uncertain. Germline CDR1 reads SGHTA; CDR2 reads FQGNSA. Trimming pared 2 bases from V and 4 bases from J, leaving 17 bases between. This CDR3 comprises 16 residues. The CDR3 DNA follows: TGTGCCAGCAGCTTACACTCAGGAACTTCCGTCTATGGCTACACCTTC. Residues: CASSLHSGTSVYGYTF.

The count of this clonotype is one. The chain uses TRBV7-9 and TRBJ1-3; D is ambiguous. Germline assignment: CDR1 SEHNR and CDR2 FQNEAQ (reference sequence). With 5 bases removed from V and 0 bases from J, the gap between germline ends came to 11 bases. This CDR3 is 15 amino acids long. The CDR3 DNA reads TGTGCCAGCAGCCCAGGCCGAGGCTCTGGAAACACCATATATTTT. This gives the protein CASSPGRGSGNTIYF.

This clonotype has ten or more counts. This chain connects TRBV28 to TRBJ1-5; D gene uncertain. V was pared by 7 bases and J by 5 bases, with 9 bases between. Germline values: CDR1 MDHEN, CDR2 SYDVKM. The CDR3 totals 12 residues. Here the CDR3 DNA reads TGTGCCAGCACCGGTTCCTATCAGCCCCAGCATTTT. Its translation: CASTGSYQPQHF.

This clonotype was seen many times. The chain carries TRBV6-2 or TRBV6-3 and TRBJ1-1; TRBD1 aligns across 10 bases. The CDR3 loop spans 16 amino acids. Germline values: CDR1 MNHEY, CDR2 SVGEGT. Germline trimming cut 11 bases from V and 0 bases from J; bases unmatched to any gene: 12. CDR3 nucleotides: TGTGCCTCCCGAATGGGGACAGGGGATTTGAACACTGAAGCTTTCTTT. Residues: CASRMGTGDLNTEAFF.

A note on this clonotype: This is likely an artifact of a read error, given a far larger clone one base away. The rearrangement uses TRBV5-1 and TRBJ1-5; tentatively, D is TRBD1 (5 bases). CDR1 and CDR2 (germline): SGHRS, YFSETQ. The CDR3 is made up of 14 amino acids. In DNA form, the CDR3 reads TGTGCCAGCGGTCTAGGGGATCGGAATCAGCCCCAGCATTTT. This encodes CASGLGDRNQPQHF.